This T cell receptor beta chain emerged from a study of vaccination and CD4 T cells after COVID-19. Notes on the study in general: The median count of SARS-CoV-2-reactive clonotypes rose from approximately 21 to 40, not significantly.

The germline V gene encodes CDR1 SNHLY and CDR2 FYNNEI. After removal of 5 bases from V and 2 bases from J, the junction contained 16 bases not matched to a gene. There are 20 residues in the CDR3. Cultured CD4+ T cell DNA was sequenced using the Oncomine TCR Beta short-read assay. Genomic DNA extraction was carried out from cultured CD4+ T cells. TCRdb re-analysed the PCR reads in MiXCR, keeping a single row per CDR3 protein. The sample has around 12,000 distinct CDR3 sequences, 50% to 60% seen once; the top ten hold about 15%. This clonotype has just a few counts. Its target is not known. Sample treatment: roughly ten-day PBMC culture with coronavirus spike peptide pools or control peptides (ViraFEST assay). ViraFEST used peptide pools to expand antigen-specific T cells before TCR sequencing.

The gene calls are TRBV2 and TRBJ2-4, with 12 bases aligning to TRBD2. The receptor was derived from a human donor who had recovered from COVID-19. Sequencing was performed on CD4+ T cells from blood, cultured in vitro. The CDR3, as DNA: TGTGCCAGCAGTCAACGCCTTCTAGCGGGAGGGATAAGGTCCAAAAACATTCAGTACTTC. This translates into CASSQRLLAGGIRSKNIQYF.